These T cell receptor beta chains were read from a single sample in a study of CD8 T cells in ankylosing spondylitis. TCRdb itself ran the 5' RACE reads through MiXCR, one entry per CDR3 protein. The sample lists a few hundred thousand distinct CDR3 sequences, 8% occurring once. The sequencing input was blood, either unsorted or a sorted T cell fraction (not recorded which). These receptors were taken from a male donor with ankylosing spondylitis. CDR3s include the opening cysteine and the closing phenylalanine or tryptophan. D genes are given only for firm matches. Size tells how often a clone was seen (once, few, many) or the class of an expanded clone, and some rows leave it out.

many	TRBJ2-2	-	TRBV12-3/TRBV12-4	TGTGCCAGCAGCCCTACAGCGAACACCGGGGAGCTGTTTTTT	CASSPTANTGELFF
few	TRBJ1-1	TRBD1	TRBV29-1	TGCAGCGGCCGACAGGGAAGGGATACTGAAGCTTTCTTT	CSGRQGRDTEAFF
-	TRBJ1-6	-	TRBV6-1	TGTGCCAGCAAGGGGCCGAGGAGAGATTCACCCCTCCACTTT	CASKGPRRDSPLHF
-	TRBJ2-1	TRBD1	TRBV5-1	TGCGCCAGCAGCGAGGGGGCCGGCGTGGTGGAGCAGTTCTTC	CASSEGAGVVEQFF
many	TRBJ2-1	-	TRBV27	TGTGCCAGCCGCAGGGGTGCTGAGCAGTTCTTC	CASRRGAEQFF
-	TRBJ1-6	-	TRBV19	TGTGCCAGTAGTATCGTGTTGTGGCAGCCACCCCTCCACTTT	CASSIVLWQPPLHF
many	TRBJ2-1	-	TRBV5-1	TGCGCCAGCAGCTTCATCTCAGGGTCCTACAATGAGCAGTTCTTC	CASSFISGSYNEQFF
many	TRBJ1-6	TRBD1	TRBV12-3/TRBV12-4	TGTGCCAGCAGAGTAGACAGGGGAAATTCACCCCTCCACTTT	CASRVDRGNSPLHF
many	TRBJ2-7	-	TRBV7-9	TGTGCCAGCAGCTCCTGGACGACCTACGAGCAGTACTTC	CASSSWTTYEQYF
-	TRBJ2-1	-	TRBV19	TGTGCCAGTAGTATTAGCGGCGGGTTCTCCTACAATGAGCAGTTCTTC	CASSISGGFSYNEQFF
few	TRBJ2-3	-	TRBV7-2	TGTGCCAGCAGCTTACAATCCAGACGGGGCACAGATACGCAGTATTTT	CASSLQSRRGTDTQYF
few	TRBJ2-2	-	TRBV5-5	TGTGCCAGCAGCTTGGTCACCCGGGACACCGGGGAGCTGTTTTTT	CASSLVTRDTGELFF
-	TRBJ2-1	-	TRBV28	TGTGCCAGCAGTTCACCGGGGTCCAATGAGCAGTTCTTC	CASSSPGSNEQFF
-	TRBJ2-3	TRBD2	TRBV5-8	TGTGCCAGCAGCTTTAGCGGGAGTGATACAGATACGCAGTATTTT	CASSFSGSDTDTQYF
-	TRBJ1-5	-	TRBV20-1	TGCAGTGCTAGAGGATCTCGCCAGACCGGTCAGCCCCAGCATTTT	CSARGSRQTGQPQHF
few	TRBJ1-1	-	TRBV7-6	TGTGCCAGCAGCCCCCGCTGGCAGTTCGGGGAGGACACTGAAGCTTTCTTT	CASSPRWQFGEDTEAFF
few	TRBJ2-1	-	TRBV7-9	TGTGCCAGCAGCGCTAGCGCCATTGGTACCGGTGAGCAGTTCTTC	CASSASAIGTGEQFF
many	TRBJ2-3	-	TRBV24-1	TGTGCCACCAGTGATTTGAGGCAGGCCGACGCGTTAGATACGCAGTATTTT	CATSDLRQADALDTQYF
few	TRBJ1-4	-	TRBV12-3/TRBV12-4	TGTGCCAGCAGTTTAATGTACGCTAATGAAAAACTGTTTTTT	CASSLMYANEKLFF
few	TRBJ2-6	-	TRBV7-3	TGTGCCAGCAGCTTAGGGAGATACTCTGGGGCCAACGTCCTGACTTTC	CASSLGRYSGANVLTF
-	TRBJ2-7	-	TRBV5-1	TGCGCCAGCAGCTTGGCAACAGATAAATACGAGCAGTACTTC	CASSLATDKYEQYF
many	TRBJ2-7	-	TRBV3-1	TGTGCCAGCAGTAACTCGCGCGGCTACGAGCAGTACTTC	CASSNSRGYEQYF
-	TRBJ2-3	TRBD2	TRBV7-2	TGTGCCAGCGGCCCTAGCGGGAGGGGAATAGATACGCAGTATTTT	CASGPSGRGIDTQYF
few	TRBJ2-4	-	TRBV2	TGTGCCAGCAGTGAAGCGGTCCGGGGCGTCATTCAGTACTTC	CASSEAVRGVIQYF
few	TRBJ2-7	-	TRBV7-2	TGTGCCAGCAGCTCGGGGACCGGCGAAATCGAGCAGTACTTC	CASSSGTGEIEQYF
few	TRBJ2-7	-	TRBV27	TGTGCCAGCAGTCTCGGTGGGGCAGGGGCTACCTACGAGCAGTACTTC	CASSLGGAGATYEQYF
few	TRBJ2-2	TRBD2	TRBV11-1	TGTGCCAGCAGCTTTCAGGGGGCCTGGACTAGCGGGAGTCCGAACACCGGGGAGCTGTTTTTT	CASSFQGAWTSGSPNTGELFF
few	TRBJ1-5	-	TRBV29-1	TGCAGCGCGGGGGAATATAGCAATCAGCCCCAGCATTTT	CSAGEYSNQPQHF
-	TRBJ1-1	-	TRBV3-1	TGTGCCAGCAGCCAGGGGGGGACTGAAGCTTTCTTT	CASSQGGTEAFF
many	TRBJ1-5	-	TRBV28	TGTGCCAGCAGTCCCGACCCAGGGGATAGAAATCAGCCCCAGCATTTT	CASSPDPGDRNQPQHF
few	TRBJ1-5	-	TRBV16	TGTGCCAGTATCGGACAGTATAGCAATCAGCCCCAGCATTTT	CASIGQYSNQPQHF
many	TRBJ2-2	-	TRBV3-1	TGTGCCAGCAGCCAAGACGCAACGAACACCGGGGAGCTGTTTTTT	CASSQDATNTGELFF
many	TRBJ2-1	-	TRBV2	TGTGCCAGCAGTGATACGGGGAGCTCCTACAATGAGCAGTTCTTC	CASSDTGSSYNEQFF
few	TRBJ2-7	-	TRBV10-3	TGTGCCATCAGTGAGGGACTCCTTAACAACGAGCAGTACTTC	CAISEGLLNNEQYF
many	TRBJ2-7	-	TRBV5-1	TGCGCCAGCAGCGGGGACTCCTCACGCGAGCAGTACTTC	CASSGDSSREQYF
-	TRBJ1-2	-	TRBV27	TGTGCCAGCAGTTTTCGGGGGAAGGATGGCTACACCTTC	CASSFRGKDGYTF
-	TRBJ2-5	-	TRBV27	TGTGCCAGCAGTTTCATGGACAGACAAGAGACCCAGTACTTC	CASSFMDRQETQYF
few	TRBJ2-5	-	TRBV6-2/TRBV6-3	TGTGCCAGCAGGAAGAGCAGGGATTTCCAAGAGACCCAGTACTTC	CASRKSRDFQETQYF
many	TRBJ2-7	-	TRBV7-9	TGTGCCAGCAGCACCCGACAGAGCTCCTACGAGCAGTACTTC	CASSTRQSSYEQYF
-	TRBJ2-7	TRBD2	TRBV20-1	TGCAGTGCCGAGACAGATCCTAGCGGAAAGCAGTACTTC	CSAETDPSGKQYF
-	TRBJ2-7	TRBD1	TRBV7-8	TGTGCCAGCGGCGAGGGACAGGGTTTTAGTACGTCCTACGAGCAGTACTTC	CASGEGQGFSTSYEQYF
-	TRBJ1-5	-	TRBV20-1	TGCAGTGCTAGAGAGTCGGGACATCAGCCCCAGCATTTT	CSARESGHQPQHF
-	TRBJ2-3	-	TRBV19	TGTGCCAGTGGCCGACAGGGCACAGATACGCAGTATTTT	CASGRQGTDTQYF
-	TRBJ2-7	TRBD2	TRBV10-3	TGTGCCATCAGTGAAGGACTAGGGTCCTACGAGCAGTACTTC	CAISEGLGSYEQYF
-	TRBJ2-5	-	TRBV7-6	TGTGCCAGCAACGGCCCCCCAGAGACCCAGTACTTC	CASNGPPETQYF
many	TRBJ1-5	TRBD1	TRBV29-1	TGCAGCGCTATCGGGACAGGCAGCTATAGCAATCAGCCCCAGCATTTT	CSAIGTGSYSNQPQHF
few	TRBJ1-5	-	TRBV19	TGTGCCAGTAGTATAGATCGCGTATCGGAGAAGCATTTT	CASSIDRVSEKHF
-	TRBJ1-5	-	TRBV4-2	TGTGCCAGCAGCCAAGGGGGGCAAGGCAATCAGCCCCAGCATTTT	CASSQGGQGNQPQHF
-	TRBJ2-1	-	TRBV5-1	TGCGCCAGCAGCTTAGCCTCCCGGTACAATGAGCAGTTCTTC	CASSLASRYNEQFF
-	TRBJ2-2	-	TRBV5-1	TGCGCCAGCATCTCCACGGTACAAGCGAACACCGGGGAGCTGTTTTTT	CASISTVQANTGELFF
few	TRBJ2-1	TRBD1	TRBV11-2	TGTGCCAGCAGCTTAGGGACAGGGGGTCCGCGGACGAGAGATGAGCAGTTCTTC	CASSLGTGGPRTRDEQFF